The 15 T cell receptor beta chains in this list originate from one sample, sequenced in a study of T cells in Graves' hyperthyroidism and ophthalmopathy. The investigators amplified TCR beta CDR3 regions from RNA transcripts. The HTBI set primed first-round TCR CDR3 RT-PCR. MiXCR, run by TCRdb on the multiplex PCR reads, gives a single entry per CDR3 protein. Here the sample spans a few hundred thousand distinct CDR3 sequences, 15% to 20% being singletons. Sequencing was carried out using blood. The source of these receptors is a middle-aged woman with Graves' ophthalmopathy.

At least ten counts were recorded for this clonotype. The rearrangement joins TRBV9 to TRBJ2-3; D may be TRBD2 (6 bases). V was clipped by 3 bases and J by 2 bases, with 13 bases between them. CDR1 and CDR2 (germline): SGDLS, YYNGEE. The CDR3 runs 15 residues. The CDR3 coding sequence is TGTGCCAGCAGCGACGGGACTGCCTACACAGATACGCAGTATTTT. The encoded protein is CASSDGTAYTDTQYF. The full variable domain, rest sourced from reference TRBV9 and TRBJ2-3, is DSGVTQTPKHLITATGQRVTLRCSPRSGDLSVYWYQQSLDQGLQFLIQYYNGEERAKGNILERFSAQQFPDLHSELNLSSLELGDSALYFCASSDGTAYTDTQYFGPGTRLTVL.

V gene TRBV20-1 combines with J gene TRBJ2-3; no clear D. Deletions cut 1 base from V and 1 base from J, with 12 bases between. Germline V gene sequence: CDR1 DFQATT, CDR2 SNEGSKA (reference sequence). This CDR3 has 15 residues. CDR3 protein: CSARGPAAGTDTQYF. CDR3 nucleotide sequence: TGCAGTGCTAGAGGTCCCGCGGCGGGCACAGATACGCAGTATTTT.

As concerns this clonotype: The junction does not match germline at one end; this may be a read error. V usage is TRBV12-3 or TRBV12-4 and J usage is TRBJ2-5; 8 nucleotides agree with TRBD2. This CDR3 region has 15 residues. The CDR3 reads CASSSPGGLGETQCF. The CDR3 DNA reads as TGTGCCAGCAGTTCCCCGGGGGGGCTAGGAGAGACCCAGTGCTTC.

The chain links TRBV11-2 to TRBJ2-1, with TRBD2 matching over 14 bases. Germline V lookup: CDR1 SGHAT, CDR2 FQNNGV. V was pared by 6 bases and J by 5 bases, with 6 bases of the junction left unmatched. The length of the CDR3 is 16 residues. The CDR3 region is CASRTGLAGADNEQFF. CDR3 DNA sequence: TGTGCCAGCAGGACGGGACTAGCGGGGGCCGACAATGAGCAGTTCTTC.

This clonotype was seen ten or more times. The chain uses TRBV28 and TRBJ2-1, with unresolved D. In germline, CDR1 is MDHEN, CDR2 SYDVKM. This CDR3 has 13 amino acids. V lost 2 bases and J 4 bases, leaving 6 bases between the germline ends. The chain's CDR3 is CASSLLRYNEQFF. The CDR3, as DNA: TGTGCCAGCAGTTTACTGAGGTACAATGAGCAGTTCTTC.

This clonotype occurred a few times. The chain links TRBV12-3 or TRBV12-4 to TRBJ2-7; D not certain. The CDR3 is 12 amino acids. V lost 3 bases to trimming and J lost 2 bases, with 5 bases between them. The CDR3 DNA reads as TGTGCCAGCAGTTTCCAGGCCTACGAGCAGTACTTC. This encodes CASSFQAYEQYF.

This clonotype appeared a few times. This rearrangement joins TRBV19 to TRBJ1-1; no clear D gene. Germline V gene sequence: CDR1 LNHDA, CDR2 SQIVND (reference sequence). V dropped 7 bases and J dropped 1 base, with 7 bases sitting between them. The CDR3 is 12 residues long. CDR3 residues: CASNMRNTEAFF. The CDR3 DNA is TGTGCCAGTAATATGAGGAACACTGAAGCTTTCTTT.

This sequence joins TRBV20-1 and TRBJ1-1; D gene ambiguous. The V end was cut by 4 bases, the J end by 8 bases, with 11 bases between. This CDR3 has 11 residues. Germline V gene lookup returns CDR1 DFQATT and CDR2 SNEGSKA (reference sequence). CDR3 DNA sequence: TGCAGTGCTATCGGAAGCTACGAAGCTTTCTTT. It codes for CSAIGSYEAFF.

This clonotype was counted a few times. CDR3 coding DNA: TGTGCCAGCAGCCCGAGAAACCGACAGGGCCCAGATGAAAAACTGTTTTTT. It specifies CASSPRNRQGPDEKLFF. The chain uses TRBV6-1 and TRBJ1-4, with 7 positions matching TRBD1. Germline loops: CDR1 MNHNS, CDR2 SASEGT. V was clipped by 6 bases and J by 6 bases; unmatched bases: 16. CDR3 length equals 17 residues.

The rearrangement joins TRBV7-9 to TRBJ2-7; D is unclear. The germline gives CDR1 SEHNR, CDR2 FQNEAQ (reference sequence). Between the trimmed V and J ends, which lost 5 bases and 4 bases, there was a span of 15 bases. The CDR3 has 14 residues. As DNA, the CDR3 is TGTGCCAGCAGCCTCGTATCTCTGGGTTACGAGCAGTACTTC. It translates to CASSLVSLGYEQYF.

This clonotype was seen a few times. Compared with germline, one end of the junction differs, possibly owing to a read error. This chain links TRBV27 with TRBJ1-1; TRBD1 might be the D (5 bases). The CDR3 loop spans 15 amino acids. CDR1 is MNHEY and CDR2 is SMNVEV in the germline V gene (reference sequence). The CDR3 DNA is TGTGCCAGCAGCCCACCCCGGACTTGGGGGACTGGAGCTTTCTTT. This gives the protein CASSPPRTWGTGAFF.

The table lists this clonotype with many counts. The chain links TRBV7-9 to TRBJ1-3, with D unclear. Trimming removed 5 bases from V and 2 bases from J, with 7 bases in between. The CDR3 sequence is 13 residues long. Germline lookup yields CDR1 SEHNR and CDR2 FQNEAQ (reference sequence). The CDR3 DNA sequence: TGTGCCAGCAGCCCCCCAGCTGGAAACACCATATATTTT. Amino acids: CASSPPAGNTIYF. Full variable domain (remainder filled in from reference TRBV7-9 and TRBJ1-3): DTGVSQNPRHKITKRGQNVTFRCDPISEHNRLYWYRQTLGQGPEFLTYFQNEAQLEKSRLLSDRFSAERPKGSFSTLEIQRTEQGDSAMYLCASSPPAGNTIYFGEGSWLTVV.

For this clonotype: This may stem from a read error, because a much larger clone lies one nucleotide away. The rearrangement links TRBV5-5 to TRBJ2-3; TRBD2 matches 10 bases. V trimming: 1 base; J trimming: 0 bases; junction bases outside the gene matches: 5. The CDR3 totals 17 residues. Germline-derived CDR1 and CDR2 are SGHKS and YYEKEE (reference sequence). The CDR3: CASSLPPAGGSTDTQYF. The CDR3, as DNA: TGTGCCAGCAGCTTGCCCCCAGCGGGAGGGAGCACAGATACGCAGTATTTT.

This clonotype has a count of ten or more. This chain links TRBV29-1 with TRBJ2-5, with a tentative D call TRBD1 (6 bases). Trimming took off 5 bases at V and 2 bases at J, with 18 bases between the two ends. Germline V gene lookup returns CDR1 SQVTM and CDR2 ANQGSEA. The CDR3 consists of 15 residues. The CDR3 here is CSVHSPGTPQETQYF. CDR3 nucleotides: TGCAGCGTTCACAGTCCCGGGACACCTCAAGAGACCCAGTACTTC.

This clonotype was recorded once. This could be a read error, since a much larger clone is one nucleotide away. The V call is TRBV20-1, the J call TRBJ2-3; possibly TRBD1 for D (5 bases). In germline, CDR1 is DFQATT, CDR2 SNEGSKA (reference sequence). The CDR3 length is 13 residues. In nucleotides, the CDR3 is TGCAGTGCAAGAAGAGGTAACACAGGTACGCAGTATTTT. Its translation is CSARRGNTGTQYF.